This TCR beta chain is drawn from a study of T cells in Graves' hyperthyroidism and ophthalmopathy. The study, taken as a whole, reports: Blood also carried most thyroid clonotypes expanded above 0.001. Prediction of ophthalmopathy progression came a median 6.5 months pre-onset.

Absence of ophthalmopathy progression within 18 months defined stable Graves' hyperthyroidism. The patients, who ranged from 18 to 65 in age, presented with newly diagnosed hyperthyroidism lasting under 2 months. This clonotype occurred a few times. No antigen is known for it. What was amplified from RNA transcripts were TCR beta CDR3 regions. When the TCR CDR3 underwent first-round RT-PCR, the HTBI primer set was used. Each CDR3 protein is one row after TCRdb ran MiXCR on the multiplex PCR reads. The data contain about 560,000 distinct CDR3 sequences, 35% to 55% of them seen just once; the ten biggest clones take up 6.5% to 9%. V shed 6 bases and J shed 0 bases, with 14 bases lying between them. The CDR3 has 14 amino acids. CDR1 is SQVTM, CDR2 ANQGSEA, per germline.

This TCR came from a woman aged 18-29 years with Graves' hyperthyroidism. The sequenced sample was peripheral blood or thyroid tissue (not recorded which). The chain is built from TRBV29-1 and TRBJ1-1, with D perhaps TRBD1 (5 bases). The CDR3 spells CSVLGDSMNTEAFF. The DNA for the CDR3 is TGCAGCGTCCTCGGGGACTCCATGAACACTGAAGCTTTCTTT.